This T cell receptor beta chain was recorded in a study of radiotherapy plus CTLA-4 blockade in lung cancer (dated by TCRdb to 2016 to 2018). About the full investigation: Among enrolled patients, approximately 18% had an objective response and approximately 30% reached disease control.

The study tested focal radiation therapy combined with CTLA-4 blockade (ipilimumab) in patients with chemo-refractory metastatic non-small-cell lung cancer. Trimming at the junction amounts to 7 bases on V and 5 bases on J, and the germline ends lie 17 bases apart. The germline V gene gives CDR1 as MNHEY and CDR2 as SVGAGI. The CDR3, from cysteine to phenylalanine, totals 14 residues. The CDR3 DNA has 42 bases and is translated from base 1. Receptor libraries were prepared by the immunoSEQ multiplex PCR assay. The immuneACCESS repertoire file appears here via TCRdb, limited to in-frame rearrangements. These files lack a portion of the clones; in checked studies, under half of the deficit traces to unresolved V genes, and the cause of the others is not known. The table for this sample lists about 83,000 clones; 78% of them were counted only once. Of the sample, around 4% is held by the ten largest clones.

Results the study describes overall, beyond this receptor: Increased serum interferon-beta after radiation, together with early dynamic changes in blood T cell clones, were reported to be the strongest predictors of response. After treatment with radiotherapy and ipilimumab, TCR clones that came from tumors expanded in the peripheral blood.

Turning to this clone: Its antigen is not yet known. The record has no base qualities; no much larger clone is one base away.

This receptor was identified in a human donor with non-small cell lung cancer who had a partial response to radiotherapy plus ipilimumab. Some clones in this sample may be carry-over from other donors' samples. The V and J segments used are TRBV6-5 and TRBJ1-2; TRBD1 is possibly the D segment (5 matching bases). The specimen was peripheral blood, collected from a patient treated with radiotherapy plus ipilimumab. At the DNA level, the sequence is TGTGCCAGCAAAGGTGCAGGGTTCGGGTATGGCTACACCTTC. This codes for CASKGAGFGYGYTF.